These T cell receptor beta chains were read from a single sample in a study of OX40 agonist ivuxolimab in advanced cancers. The protocol was immunoSEQ multiplex PCR, while the TCRdb copy is restricted to in-frame clones and leaves out a portion. The data hold roughly 79,000 clones, with about 90% observed a single time. The sample was CD4+ or CD8+ T cells sorted from blood, taken in a trial of the OX40 agonist ivuxolimab. Every receptor here comes from an adult with an advanced solid tumor such as melanoma, head and neck, liver or kidney cancer. Each CDR3 is given with its conserved first and last residue. Each record gives: D gene, V gene, J gene, clone size, CDR3 protein, CDR3 DNA. The D gene is left open where the match is weak. Some rows mark clone size as missing; the rest say once, few, many or name a class of expanded clone.

D: NA
V: TRBV7-3
J: TRBJ2-3
size: NA
CDR3: CASSPTADTQYF
DNA: TGTGCCAGCAGCCCAACTGCGGATACGCAGTATTTT

D: NA
V: TRBV11-2
J: TRBJ1-1
size: once
CDR3: CASSLAPPPEAFF
DNA: TGTGCCAGCAGCTTAGCCCCGCCCCCTGAAGCTTTCTTT

D: NA
V: TRBV15
J: TRBJ2-7
size: NA
CDR3: CATPRGGSYEQYF
DNA: TGTGCCACCCCACGAGGGGGGAGCTACGAGCAGTACTTC

D: NA
V: TRBV19
J: TRBJ2-2
size: NA
CDR3: CASSGTNTGELFF
DNA: TGTGCCAGTAGCGGGACGAACACCGGGGAGCTGTTTTTT

D: NA
V: TRBV19
J: TRBJ2-3
size: NA
CDR3: CASSQAPNTDTQYF
DNA: TGTGCCAGTAGTCAAGCGCCCAACACAGATACGCAGTATTTT

D: NA
V: TRBV25-1
J: TRBJ2-1
size: NA
CDR3: CASSRQGTSWDNEQFF
DNA: TGTGCCAGCAGCCGCCAAGGGACTTCTTGGGACAATGAGCAGTTCTTC

D: NA
V: TRBV19
J: TRBJ2-1
size: NA
CDR3: CAASGRAANEQFF
DNA: TGTGCCGCGTCGGGTAGAGCGGCCAATGAGCAGTTCTTC

D: NA
V: TRBV11-2
J: TRBJ2-3
size: NA
CDR3: CASSSQGLTGGTDTQYF
DNA: TGTGCCAGCAGCTCACAAGGACTAACTGGGGGCACAGATACGCAGTATTTT

D: NA
V: TRBV7-9
J: TRBJ1-5
size: NA
CDR3: CASSLDLNQPQHF
DNA: TGTGCCAGCAGCTTAGACCTCAATCAGCCCCAGCATTTT

D: TRBD1
V: TRBV10-3
J: TRBJ2-6
size: NA
CDR3: CAISDPTGGGANVLTF
DNA: TGTGCCATCAGTGACCCTACAGGGGGAGGGGCCAACGTCCTGACTTTC

D: TRBD1
V: TRBV10-3
J: TRBJ2-2
size: NA
CDR3: CAISGRQGANTGELFF
DNA: TGTGCCATCAGCGGCAGACAGGGGGCAAACACCGGGGAGCTGTTTTTT

D: NA
V: TRBV2
J: TRBJ1-6
size: NA
CDR3: CASTPTGQANSPLHF
DNA: TGTGCCAGCACCCCCACAGGGCAGGCGAATTCACCCCTCCACTTT

D: NA
V: TRBV6-4
J: TRBJ1-2
size: few
CDR3: CASSGAGRYTF
DNA: TGTGCCAGCAGTGGCGCGGGACGCTACACCTTC

D: NA
V: TRBV5-4
J: TRBJ2-7
size: NA
CDR3: CASSLGTYEQYF
DNA: TGTGCCAGCAGCCTGGGGACCTACGAGCAGTACTTC

D: NA
V: TRBV7-2
J: TRBJ2-7
size: NA
CDR3: CASSLDRVGYEQYF
DNA: TGTGCCAGCAGCTTAGACAGGGTAGGGTACGAGCAGTACTTC

D: NA
V: TRBV7-6
J: TRBJ1-1
size: NA
CDR3: CASSRTGLTEAFF
DNA: TGTGCCAGCAGCCGAACAGGTCTCACTGAAGCTTTCTTT

D: NA
V: TRBV7-9
J: TRBJ1-1
size: NA
CDR3: CASSYSGEAFF
DNA: TGTGCCAGCAGCTATAGTGGTGAAGCTTTCTTT

D: NA
V: TRBV6-1
J: TRBJ2-7
size: NA
CDR3: CASSDLRDGAPAYF
DNA: TGTGCCAGCAGTGATCTCCGGGACGGAGCTCCTGCGTACTTC

D: NA
V: TRBV10-3
J: TRBJ1-2
size: once
CDR3: CAISAQNYGYTF
DNA: TGTGCCATCAGTGCACAAAACTATGGCTACACCTTC

D: NA
V: TRBV28
J: TRBJ1-1
size: once
CDR3: CASSPVTALNTEAFF
DNA: TGTGCCAGCAGCCCCGTGACAGCCTTGAACACTGAAGCTTTCTTT

D: NA
V: TRBV9
J: TRBJ2-5
size: NA
CDR3: CASSVGGEETQYF
DNA: TGTGCCAGCAGCGTAGGAGGGGAAGAGACCCAGTACTTC

D: NA
V: TRBV28
J: TRBJ2-7
size: NA
CDR3: CASSSVPAGDEQYF
DNA: TGTGCCAGCAGTTCCGTGCCAGCTGGCGACGAGCAGTACTTC

D: NA
V: TRBV7-2
J: TRBJ1-4
size: NA
CDR3: CASSFTGYNEKLFF
DNA: TGTGCCAGCAGCTTCACAGGGTATAATGAAAAACTGTTTTTT

D: TRBD2
V: TRBV5-1
J: TRBJ2-1
size: NA
CDR3: CASSFYPGLAGGGEQFF
DNA: TGCGCCAGCAGCTTCTACCCGGGACTAGCGGGAGGAGGCGAGCAGTTCTTC

D: NA
V: TRBV11-3
J: TRBJ2-7
size: NA
CDR3: CASSDSYEQYF
DNA: TGTGCCAGCAGCGACTCCTACGAGCAGTACTTC

D: NA
V: TRBV5-8
J: TRBJ1-5
size: NA
CDR3: CASSSDIHNGQPQHF
DNA: TGTGCCAGCAGCTCTGACATCCACAATGGACAGCCCCAGCATTTT

D: TRBD2
V: TRBV7-3
J: TRBJ2-3
size: NA
CDR3: CASSSRLAGDGDTQYF
DNA: TGTGCCAGCAGCTCCAGACTAGCGGGAGATGGAGATACGCAGTATTTT

D: NA
V: TRBV6-6
J: TRBJ2-3
size: NA
CDR3: CASSLTDTQYF
DNA: TGTGCCAGCAGTTTAACAGATACGCAGTATTTT

D: NA
V: TRBV19
J: TRBJ1-4
size: once
CDR3: CASSIVTGGNEKLFF
DNA: TGTGCCAGTAGTATAGTAACGGGGGGTAATGAAAAACTGTTTTTT

D: TRBD1
V: TRBV27
J: TRBJ2-7
size: NA
CDR3: CASRFVGIRGTGGLSRSYEQYF
DNA: TGTGCCAGCAGGTTCGTGGGGATCCGGGGGACAGGCGGACTTTCTAGGTCCTACGAGCAGTACTTC

D: TRBD1
V: TRBV19
J: TRBJ1-1
size: NA
CDR3: CASSTRKAGGRPEAFF
DNA: TGTGCCAGTAGCACCCGAAAAGCAGGGGGGAGGCCTGAAGCTTTCTTT

D: TRBD1
V: TRBV5-1
J: TRBJ1-4
size: once
CDR3: CASSSGTVNEKLFF
DNA: TGCGCCAGCAGCTCCGGGACAGTAAATGAAAAACTGTTTTTT

D: TRBD2
V: TRBV12-5
J: TRBJ2-1
size: once
CDR3: CASGRSGSNEQFF
DNA: TGTGCTAGTGGTCGTAGCGGGAGCAATGAGCAGTTCTTC

D: NA
V: TRBV29-1
J: TRBJ2-3
size: NA
CDR3: CSEKGFTDTQYF
DNA: TGCAGCGAAAAGGGGTTCACAGATACGCAGTATTTT

D: TRBD1
V: TRBV4-3
J: TRBJ2-4
size: NA
CDR3: CASSQDLGPGGQYF
DNA: TGCGCCAGCAGCCAAGATCTTGGCCCAGGGGGCCAGTACTTC

D: NA
V: TRBV4-3
J: TRBJ2-1
size: once
CDR3: CASSQDGNRNEQFF
DNA: TGCGCCAGCAGCCAAGATGGTAATCGGAATGAGCAGTTCTTC

D: NA
V: TRBV7-3
J: TRBJ1-1
size: NA
CDR3: CASSPAHVTEAFF
DNA: TGTGCCAGCAGCCCAGCCCACGTCACTGAAGCTTTCTTT

D: NA
V: TRBV28
J: TRBJ2-7
size: NA
CDR3: CASSLRQSPGREQYF
DNA: TGTGCCAGCAGTTTAAGACAGTCGCCCGGACGTGAGCAGTACTTC

D: TRBD1
V: TRBV11-3
J: TRBJ2-3
size: NA
CDR3: CASSIGQANTDTQYF
DNA: TGTGCCAGCAGCATCGGACAGGCGAACACAGATACGCAGTATTTT

D: NA
V: TRBV28
J: TRBJ1-2
size: NA
CDR3: CASSTGTNYGYTF
DNA: TGTGCCAGCAGTACAGGGACTAACTATGGCTACACCTTC

D: NA
V: TRBV18
J: TRBJ1-3
size: NA
CDR3: CASSPPVGGISGNTIYF
DNA: TGTGCCAGCTCACCACCGGTCGGAGGGATCTCTGGAAACACCATATATTTT

D: NA
V: TRBV9
J: TRBJ2-5
size: NA
CDR3: CASSVQGQETQYF
DNA: TGTGCCAGCAGCGTGCAAGGGCAAGAGACCCAGTACTTC

D: TRBD1
V: TRBV30
J: TRBJ2-3
size: NA
CDR3: CAWRDRGRGTDTQYF
DNA: TGTGCCTGGAGGGACAGGGGGCGCGGGACAGATACGCAGTATTTT

D: TRBD2
V: TRBV6-5
J: TRBJ2-1
size: NA
CDR3: CASNRGGSYNEQFF
DNA: TGTGCCAGCAACCGGGGGGGCTCCTACAATGAGCAGTTCTTC

D: NA
V: TRBV28
J: TRBJ1-1
size: NA
CDR3: CASSLGDIYTEAFF
DNA: TGTGCCAGCAGTTTAGGGGACATTTACACTGAAGCTTTCTTT

D: TRBD1
V: TRBV5-6
J: TRBJ2-7
size: NA
CDR3: CASSRGQGDLFWYF
DNA: TGTGCCAGCAGCCGTGGGCAGGGGGACCTTTTCTGGTACTTC

D: TRBD1
V: TRBV7-3
J: TRBJ2-1
size: NA
CDR3: CASSSTGHVGAYNEQFF
DNA: TGTGCCAGCAGCTCGACAGGGCATGTGGGGGCTTACAATGAGCAGTTCTTC

D: NA
V: TRBV15
J: TRBJ2-7
size: NA
CDR3: CATSRERAYEQYF
DNA: TGTGCCACCAGCAGGGAGAGGGCCTACGAGCAGTACTTC

D: TRBD1
V: TRBV11-3
J: TRBJ2-7
size: NA
CDR3: CASSSDRGYEQYF
DNA: TGTGCCAGCAGCTCGGACAGGGGATACGAGCAGTACTTC

D: TRBD2
V: TRBV4-2
J: TRBJ2-3
size: NA
CDR3: CASSPIQGSGRRGTDTQYF
DNA: TGTGCCAGCAGCCCGATCCAGGGTAGCGGGAGAAGAGGCACAGATACGCAGTATTTT

D: NA
V: TRBV7-2
J: TRBJ2-1
size: NA
CDR3: CASSATPNSNNEQFF
DNA: TGTGCCAGCAGCGCCACTCCCAACTCGAACAATGAGCAGTTCTTC

D: TRBD2
V: TRBV11-2
J: TRBJ2-1
size: NA
CDR3: CASSSLAGAYNEQFF
DNA: TGTGCCAGCAGCTCCCTAGCGGGAGCCTACAATGAGCAGTTCTTC

D: NA
V: TRBV11-3
J: TRBJ2-5
size: NA
CDR3: CASSGGLGRSWKYF
DNA: TGTGCCAGCAGCGGGGGACTCGGAAGGTCTTGGAAGTACTTC

D: TRBD1
V: TRBV10-3
J: TRBJ1-5
size: NA
CDR3: CATQETGDYQPQHF
DNA: TGTGCCACCCAGGAGACAGGGGATTATCAGCCCCAGCATTTT